Sequencing of this TCR beta chain was carried out in a study of blood T cells in healthy people across ages. Study-wide findings and caveats: It was not possible, with unsorted PBMCs, to conclusively compare naive and antigen-experienced cells.

This clonotype was counted ten times or more. As yet, its antigen is unknown. From germline, CDR1 is SGDLS and CDR2 YYNGEE. CDR3 length: 14 residues. Trimming pared 1 base from V and 2 bases from J, leaving 8 bases between. It was with a sample-barcoded 5' primer and a J-beta primer mix that a second PCR of roughly 7 to 12 cycles was run. Via MiXCR, TCRdb re-called the 5' RACE reads, giving one row per CDR3 protein. The table has roughly 640,000 distinct CDR3 sequences, approximately 30% seen once; the top ten hold around 16%. The TCR originated in a woman aged 80 or over in good health. Sequenced material: blood. The genes are TRBV9 and TRBJ2-3; D unclear. The CDR3 DNA follows: TGTGCCAGCAGCGTATTAGACAACACAGATACGCAGTATTTT. It specifies CASSVLDNTDTQYF.